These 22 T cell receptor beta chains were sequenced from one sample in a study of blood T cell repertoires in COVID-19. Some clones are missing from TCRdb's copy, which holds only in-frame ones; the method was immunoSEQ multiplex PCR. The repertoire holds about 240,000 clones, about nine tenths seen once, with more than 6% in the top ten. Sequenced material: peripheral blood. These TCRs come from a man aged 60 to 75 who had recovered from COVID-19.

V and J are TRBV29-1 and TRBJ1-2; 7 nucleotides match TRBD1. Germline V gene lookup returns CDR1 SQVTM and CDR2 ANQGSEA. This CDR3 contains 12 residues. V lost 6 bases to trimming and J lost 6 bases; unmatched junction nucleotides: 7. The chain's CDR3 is CSVGTDRHGYTF. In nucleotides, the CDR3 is TGCAGCGTCGGGACAGATCGCCATGGCTACACCTTC.

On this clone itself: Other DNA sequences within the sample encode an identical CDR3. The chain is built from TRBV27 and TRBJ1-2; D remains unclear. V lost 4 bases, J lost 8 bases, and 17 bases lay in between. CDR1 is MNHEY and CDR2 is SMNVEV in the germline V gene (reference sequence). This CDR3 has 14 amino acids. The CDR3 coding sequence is TGTGCCAGCAGTTCCCGGGATAGGGTTCGAGGCTACACCTTC. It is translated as CASSSRDRVRGYTF.

The CDR3 sequence: CASTSYRNSPLHF. The CDR3, as DNA: TGCGCCAGCACCTCTTACAGAAATTCACCCCTCCACTTT. V and J are TRBV10-2 and TRBJ1-6; D unresolved. Germline V gene data show CDR1 as WSHSY and CDR2 as SAAADI. V was cut by 7 bases and J by 7 bases, with 11 bases left in between. The CDR3 extends over 13 amino acids.

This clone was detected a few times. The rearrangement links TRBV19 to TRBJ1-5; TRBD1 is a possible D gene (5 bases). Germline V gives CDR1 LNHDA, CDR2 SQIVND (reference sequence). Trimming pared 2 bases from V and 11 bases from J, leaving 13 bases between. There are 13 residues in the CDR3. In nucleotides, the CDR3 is TGTGCCAGTAGTATACAACAGCGGGGCGCCCAGCATTTT. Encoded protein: CASSIQQRGAQHF.

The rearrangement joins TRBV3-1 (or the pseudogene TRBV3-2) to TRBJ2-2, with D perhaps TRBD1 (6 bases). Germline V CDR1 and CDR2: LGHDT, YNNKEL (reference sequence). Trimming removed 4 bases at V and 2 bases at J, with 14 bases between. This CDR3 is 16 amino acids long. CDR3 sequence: CASSPRRTANTGELFF. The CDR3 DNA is TGTGCCAGCAGCCCCCGCAGGACAGCAAACACCGGGGAGCTGTTTTTT.

Here the CDR3 reads CASSVDRASEQYV. The CDR3 DNA reads TGCGCCAGCAGCGTCGACAGGGCATCCGAGCAGTACGTC. This chain connects TRBV5-1 to TRBJ2-7, with 7 nucleotides matching TRBD1. CDR1 SGHRS and CDR2 YFSETQ come from the germline V gene. The ends lost 4 bases at V and 6 bases at J; junction bases unmatched: 7. The CDR3 covers 13 residues.

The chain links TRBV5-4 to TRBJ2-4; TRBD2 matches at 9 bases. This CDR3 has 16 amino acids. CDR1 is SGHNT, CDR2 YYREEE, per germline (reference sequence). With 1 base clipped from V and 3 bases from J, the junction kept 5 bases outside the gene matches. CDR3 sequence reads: CASSLFSGGFKNIQYF. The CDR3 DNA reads TGTGCCAGCAGCTTGTTTAGCGGGGGATTCAAAAACATTCAGTACTTC.

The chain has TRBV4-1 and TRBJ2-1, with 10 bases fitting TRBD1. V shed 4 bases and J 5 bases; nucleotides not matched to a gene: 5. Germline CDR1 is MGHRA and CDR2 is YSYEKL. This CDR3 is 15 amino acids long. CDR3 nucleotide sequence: TGCGCCAGCAGCCGGGACAGGGGCCCAAACAATGAGCAGTTCTTC. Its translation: CASSRDRGPNNEQFF.

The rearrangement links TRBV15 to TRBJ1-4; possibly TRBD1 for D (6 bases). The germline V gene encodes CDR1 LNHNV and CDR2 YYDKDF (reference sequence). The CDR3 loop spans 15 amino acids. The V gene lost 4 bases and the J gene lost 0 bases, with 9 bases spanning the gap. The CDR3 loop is CATSTDRTTNEKLFF. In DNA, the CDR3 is TGTGCCACCAGCACAGACAGGACAACTAATGAAAAACTGTTTTTT.

The chain's CDR3 is CASSFYSSSEQYF. The CDR3, as DNA: TGTGCCAGCAGTTTTTACAGCTCCAGCGAGCAGTACTTC. J is TRBJ2-7 and V is TRBV28; D call uncertain. V lost 3 bases and J lost 6, with 12 bases in between. The CDR3 contains 13 residues. Looked up from germline, CDR1 is MDHEN and CDR2 is SYDVKM.

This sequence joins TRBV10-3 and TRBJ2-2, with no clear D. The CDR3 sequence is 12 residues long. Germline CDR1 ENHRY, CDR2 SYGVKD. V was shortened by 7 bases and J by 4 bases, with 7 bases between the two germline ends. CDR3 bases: TGTGCCATCAACTCGGGCACCGGGGAGCTGTTTTTT. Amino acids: CAINSGTGELFF.

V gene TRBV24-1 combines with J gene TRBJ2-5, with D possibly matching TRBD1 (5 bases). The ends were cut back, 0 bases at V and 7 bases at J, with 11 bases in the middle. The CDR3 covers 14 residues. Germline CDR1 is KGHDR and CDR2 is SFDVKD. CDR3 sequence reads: CATSDLRQGRTQYF. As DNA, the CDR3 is TGTGCCACCAGTGATTTGCGGCAGGGCAGGACCCAGTACTTC.

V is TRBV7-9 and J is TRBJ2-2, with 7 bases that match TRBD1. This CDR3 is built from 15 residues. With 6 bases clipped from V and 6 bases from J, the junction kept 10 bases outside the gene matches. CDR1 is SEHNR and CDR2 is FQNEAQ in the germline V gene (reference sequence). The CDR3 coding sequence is TGTGCCAGCAGTCACCGGGACAGACTGGCCGGGGAGCTGTTTTTT. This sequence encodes CASSHRDRLAGELFF.

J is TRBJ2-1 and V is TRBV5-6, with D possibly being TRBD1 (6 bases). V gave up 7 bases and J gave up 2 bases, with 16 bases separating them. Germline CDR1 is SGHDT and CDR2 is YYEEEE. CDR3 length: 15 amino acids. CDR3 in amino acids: CASAQGLPPYNEQFF. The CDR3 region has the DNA TGTGCCAGCGCGCAGGGGCTTCCCCCCTACAATGAGCAGTTCTTC.

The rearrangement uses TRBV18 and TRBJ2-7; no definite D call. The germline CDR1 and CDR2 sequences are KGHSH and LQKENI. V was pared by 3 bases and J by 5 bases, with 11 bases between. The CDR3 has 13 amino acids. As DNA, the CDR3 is TGTGCCAGCTCACCTAAAGCCTCGGACGAGCAGTACTTC. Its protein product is CASSPKASDEQYF.

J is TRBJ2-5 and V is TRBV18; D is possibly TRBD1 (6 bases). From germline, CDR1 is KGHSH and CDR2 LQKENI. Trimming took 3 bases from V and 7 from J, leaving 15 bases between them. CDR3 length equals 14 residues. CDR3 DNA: TGTGCCAGCTCACCCACAGGGTCGGTGGGGACCCAGTACTTC. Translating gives CASSPTGSVGTQYF. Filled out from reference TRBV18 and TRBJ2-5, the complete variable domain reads NAGVMQNPRHLVRRRGQEARLRCSPMKGHSHVYWYRQLPEEGLKFMVYLQKENIIDESGMPKERFSAEFPKEGPSILRIQQVVRGDSAAYFCASSPTGSVGTQYFGPGTRLLVL.

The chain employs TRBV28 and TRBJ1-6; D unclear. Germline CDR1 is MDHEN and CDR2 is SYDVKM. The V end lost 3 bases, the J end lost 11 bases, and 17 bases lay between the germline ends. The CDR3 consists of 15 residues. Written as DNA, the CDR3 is TGTGCCAGCAGTTTCCGCGGCGGCCAAAGCGCACCCCTCCACTTT. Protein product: CASSFRGGQSAPLHF.

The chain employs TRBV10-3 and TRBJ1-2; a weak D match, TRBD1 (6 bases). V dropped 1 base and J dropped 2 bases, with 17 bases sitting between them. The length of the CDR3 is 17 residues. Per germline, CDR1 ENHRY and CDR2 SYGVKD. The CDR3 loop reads CAISEWAQGKRNYGYTF. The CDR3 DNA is TGTGCCATCAGTGAGTGGGCACAGGGCAAGAGAAACTATGGCTACACCTTC.

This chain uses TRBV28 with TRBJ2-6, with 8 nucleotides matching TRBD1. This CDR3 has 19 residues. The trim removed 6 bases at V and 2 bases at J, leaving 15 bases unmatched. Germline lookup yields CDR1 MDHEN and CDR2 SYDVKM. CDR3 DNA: TGTGCCAGCAGCCCCCCCGTCAGGGGGCCCGAGACTGGGGCCAACGTCCTGACTTTC. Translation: CASSPPVRGPETGANVLTF.

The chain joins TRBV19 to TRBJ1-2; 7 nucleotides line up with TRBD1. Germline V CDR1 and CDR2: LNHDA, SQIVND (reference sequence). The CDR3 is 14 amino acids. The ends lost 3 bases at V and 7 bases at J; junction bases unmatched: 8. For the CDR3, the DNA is TGTGCCAGTAGTATGGGGGACAGACTAGGTGGCTACACCTTC. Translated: CASSMGDRLGGYTF.

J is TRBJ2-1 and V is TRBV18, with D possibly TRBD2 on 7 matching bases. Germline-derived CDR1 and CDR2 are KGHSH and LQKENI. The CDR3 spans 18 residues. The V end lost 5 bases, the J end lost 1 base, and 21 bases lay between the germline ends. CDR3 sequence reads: CASSERTVLGGSYNEQFF. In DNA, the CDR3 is TGTGCCAGCTCAGAAAGGACAGTTTTGGGGGGGTCCTACAATGAGCAGTTCTTC.

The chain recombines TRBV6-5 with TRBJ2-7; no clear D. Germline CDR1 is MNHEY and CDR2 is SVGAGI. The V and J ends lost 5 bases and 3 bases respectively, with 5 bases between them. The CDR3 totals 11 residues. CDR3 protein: CASSRGYEQYF. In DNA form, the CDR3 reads TGTGCCAGCAGTCGAGGCTACGAGCAGTACTTC.